This entry concerns a single T cell receptor (beta chain). This clonotype was seen a few times. The antigen this receptor binds is unknown. No base quality values were provided; no much bigger clone lies one nucleotide off. CDR1 and CDR2, looked up from the germline V gene, are SQVTM and ANQGSEA. There are 14 amino acids in the CDR3, from cysteine to phenylalanine inclusive. CDR3 DNA only is kept here, 42 bases in frame from base 1. Trimming at the junction amounts to 4 bases on V and 0 bases on J, and the germline ends lie 9 bases apart. The data belong to a study of T-cell reconstitution after alpha-beta-depleted transplantation in children listed by TCRdb under 2016. About the full investigation: Using TCR repertoire profiling, the study quantitatively followed how T-cell immune reconstitution unfolded in children after TCRalphabeta/CD19-depleted allogeneic hematopoietic cell transplantation.

Libraries came from PCR. Sequencing took place on an Illumina HiSeq 2500. To normalize quantification of the TCRbeta repertoire, the TCR libraries were built with molecular barcoding that relied on unique molecular identifiers. TCRdb trimmed the raw reads at Q25, called clones with MiXCR and kept productive beta chains. Rows are unified per CDR3 protein, each entry keeping the most common DNA and genes. Here the sample has 380,000 or so distinct CDR3 sequences; 13% occur a single time. The ten biggest clones cover around 4% of the sample. The source is a human donor who donated a stem cell graft to a child with Fanconi anemia. The V gene is TRBV29-1 and the J gene is TRBJ2-2; the D gene is perhaps TRBD2, from 5 matching bases. The starting material was PBMCs, obtained from the stem cell graft. The DNA is TGCAGCGTTGGAGCTAGCACGAACACCGGGGAGCTGTTTTTT. Its protein product is CSVGASTNTGELFF.